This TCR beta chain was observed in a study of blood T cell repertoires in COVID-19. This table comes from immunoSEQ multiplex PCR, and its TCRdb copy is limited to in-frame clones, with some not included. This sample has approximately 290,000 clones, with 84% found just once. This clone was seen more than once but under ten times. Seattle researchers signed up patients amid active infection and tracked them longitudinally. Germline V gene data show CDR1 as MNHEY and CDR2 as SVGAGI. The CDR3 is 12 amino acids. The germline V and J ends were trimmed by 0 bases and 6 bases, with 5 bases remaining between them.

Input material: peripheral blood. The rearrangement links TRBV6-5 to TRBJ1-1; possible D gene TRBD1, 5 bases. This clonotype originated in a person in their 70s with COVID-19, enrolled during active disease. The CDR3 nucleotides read TGTGCCAGCAGTTACTCAGGGGCTGAAGCTTTCTTT. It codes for CASSYSGAEAFF.